The present TCR beta chain was sequenced within a study of CD8 T cells in ankylosing spondylitis. This clonotype was counted only a few times. The antigen is undetermined. General study results and limits: Roughly eight highly homologous variants made up a TCR beta motif that seemed to typify ankylosing spondylitis blood.

Using its own MiXCR run on the 5' RACE reads, TCRdb lists one record per CDR3 protein. The sample lists about 330,000 distinct CDR3 sequences; roughly 8% were seen once. This clonotype originated in a male donor with ankylosing spondylitis. Sequenced sample: blood, either unsorted or a sorted T cell fraction (not recorded which).

The CDR3 protein is CASSVKAALAGEAYEQYF. DNA of the CDR3: TGTGCCAGCAGCGTAAAAGCCGCCCTAGCGGGAGAAGCCTACGAGCAGTACTTC. J is TRBJ2-7 and V is TRBV9, with 10 bases lining up with TRBD2. CDR1 and CDR2 from the germline V gene are SGDLS and YYNGEE. V lost 1 base and J lost 2; bases outside the gene matches: 12. The CDR3 is made up of 18 amino acids.